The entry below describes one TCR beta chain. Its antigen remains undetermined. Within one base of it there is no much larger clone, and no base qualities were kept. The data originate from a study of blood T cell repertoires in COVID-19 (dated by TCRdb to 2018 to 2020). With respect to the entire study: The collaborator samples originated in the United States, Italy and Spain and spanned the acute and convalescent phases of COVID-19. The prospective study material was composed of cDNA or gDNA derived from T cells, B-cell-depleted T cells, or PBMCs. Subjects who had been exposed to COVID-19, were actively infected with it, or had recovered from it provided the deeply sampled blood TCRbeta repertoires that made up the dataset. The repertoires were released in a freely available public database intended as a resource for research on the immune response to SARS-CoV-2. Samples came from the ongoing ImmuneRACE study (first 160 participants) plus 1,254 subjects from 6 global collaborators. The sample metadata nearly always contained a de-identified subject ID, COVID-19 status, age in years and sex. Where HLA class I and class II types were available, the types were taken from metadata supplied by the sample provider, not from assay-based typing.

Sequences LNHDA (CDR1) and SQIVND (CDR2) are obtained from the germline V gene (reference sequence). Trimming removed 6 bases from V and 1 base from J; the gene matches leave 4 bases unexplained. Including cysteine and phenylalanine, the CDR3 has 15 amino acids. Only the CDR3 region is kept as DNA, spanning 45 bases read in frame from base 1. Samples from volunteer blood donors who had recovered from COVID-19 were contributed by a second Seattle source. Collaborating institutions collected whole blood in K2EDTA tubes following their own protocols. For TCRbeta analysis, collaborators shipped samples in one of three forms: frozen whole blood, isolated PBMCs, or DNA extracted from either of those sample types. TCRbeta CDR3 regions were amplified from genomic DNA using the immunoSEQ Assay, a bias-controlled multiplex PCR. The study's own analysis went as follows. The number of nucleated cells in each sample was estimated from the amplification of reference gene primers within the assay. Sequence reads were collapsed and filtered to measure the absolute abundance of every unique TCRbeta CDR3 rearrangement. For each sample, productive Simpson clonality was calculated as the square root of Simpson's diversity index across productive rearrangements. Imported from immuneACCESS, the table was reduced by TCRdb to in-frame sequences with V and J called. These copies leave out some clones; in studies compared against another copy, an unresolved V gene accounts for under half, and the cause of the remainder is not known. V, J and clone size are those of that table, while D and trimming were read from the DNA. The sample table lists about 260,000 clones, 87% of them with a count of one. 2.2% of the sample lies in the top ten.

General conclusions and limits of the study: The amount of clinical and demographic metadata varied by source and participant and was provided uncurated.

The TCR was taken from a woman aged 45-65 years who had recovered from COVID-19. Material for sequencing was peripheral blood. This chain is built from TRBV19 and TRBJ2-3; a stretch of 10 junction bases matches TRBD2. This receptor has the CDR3 CASSLLAGGTDTQYF. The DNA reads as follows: TGTGCCAGTAGCCTGCTAGCGGGGGGCACAGATACGCAGTATTTT.